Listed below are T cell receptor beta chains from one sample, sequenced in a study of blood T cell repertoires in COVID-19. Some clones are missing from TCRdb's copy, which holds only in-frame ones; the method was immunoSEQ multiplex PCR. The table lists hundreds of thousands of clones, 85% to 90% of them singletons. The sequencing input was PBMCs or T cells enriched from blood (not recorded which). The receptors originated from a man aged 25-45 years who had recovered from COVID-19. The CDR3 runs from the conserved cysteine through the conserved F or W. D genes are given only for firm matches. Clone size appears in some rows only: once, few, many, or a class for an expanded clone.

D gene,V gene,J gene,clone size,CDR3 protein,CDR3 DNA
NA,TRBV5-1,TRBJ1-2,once,CASSLNAEAYGYTF,TGCGCCAGCAGCTTGAATGCAGAGGCCTATGGCTACACCTTC
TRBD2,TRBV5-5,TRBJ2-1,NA,CASSLEPAGVRNEQFF,TGTGCCAGCAGCTTGGAACCAGCGGGAGTTCGGAATGAGCAGTTCTTC
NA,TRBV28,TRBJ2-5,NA,CASSFVGGSTGTQYF,TGTGCCAGCAGTTTCGTCGGGGGATCCACAGGGACCCAGTACTTC
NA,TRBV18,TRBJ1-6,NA,CASSPPMQGNSPLHF,TGTGCCAGCTCACCACCGATGCAGGGTAATTCACCCCTCCACTTT
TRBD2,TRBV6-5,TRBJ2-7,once,CASRNLAGGIHEQYF,TGTGCCAGCAGAAATTTAGCGGGAGGGATCCACGAGCAGTACTTC
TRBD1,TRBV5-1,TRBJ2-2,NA,CASSSGTGPTGELFF,TGCGCCAGCAGCTCCGGGACAGGGCCCACCGGGGAGCTGTTTTTT
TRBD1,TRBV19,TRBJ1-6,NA,CASSGDRDRVSPLHF,TGTGCCAGTAGTGGAGACAGGGATCGAGTTTCACCCCTCCACTTT
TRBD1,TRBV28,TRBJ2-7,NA,CASSIGQGDYEQYF,TGTGCCAGCAGTATCGGACAGGGAGACTACGAGCAGTACTTC
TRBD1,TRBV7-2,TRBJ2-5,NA,CASSLDRVETQYF,TGTGCCAGCAGCCTCGACAGGGTAGAGACCCAGTACTTC
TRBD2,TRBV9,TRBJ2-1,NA,CASGAASGRDWGNEQFF,TGTGCCTCCGGCGCGGCTAGCGGGAGGGACTGGGGCAATGAGCAGTTCTTC
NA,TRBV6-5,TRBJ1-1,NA,CASSLARRGSTEAFF,TGTGCCAGCAGTTTAGCTCGCCGGGGTTCCACTGAAGCTTTCTTT
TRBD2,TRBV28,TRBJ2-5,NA,CASRRAGERTQYF,TGTGCCAGCCGACGGGCGGGGGAGCGTACCCAGTACTTC
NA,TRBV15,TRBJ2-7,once,CATSRDSQYEQYF,TGTGCCACCAGCAGAGATTCCCAGTACGAGCAGTACTTC
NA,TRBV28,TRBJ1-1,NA,CASSADPKGAEAFF,TGTGCCAGCAGTGCCGACCCAAAGGGGGCTGAAGCTTTCTTT
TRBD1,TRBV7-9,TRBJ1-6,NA,CASRYQGADNSPLHF,TGTGCCAGCAGATATCAGGGGGCGGATAATTCACCCCTCCACTTT
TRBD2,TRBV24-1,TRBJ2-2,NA,CATSLAGIDTGELFF,TGTGCCACCAGTCTAGCGGGAATTGACACCGGGGAGCTGTTTTTT
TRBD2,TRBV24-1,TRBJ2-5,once,CATSGPGLAGVGETQYF,TGTGCCACCAGTGGGCCGGGACTAGCGGGAGTTGGAGAGACCCAGTACTTC
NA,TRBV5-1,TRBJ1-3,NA,CASSPRGAGSNTGNTIYF,TGCGCCAGCAGCCCGCGGGGGGCAGGGAGTAACACTGGAAACACCATATATTTT
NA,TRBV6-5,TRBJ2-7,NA,CASSYRGSPYEQYF,TGTGCCAGCAGTTACAGAGGGTCCCCCTACGAGCAGTACTTC
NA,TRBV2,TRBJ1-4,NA,CASSEIGQGKLFF,TGTGCCAGCAGTGAAATCGGTCAGGGCAAACTGTTTTTT
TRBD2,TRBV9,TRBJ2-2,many,CASSVGLAMTTGELFF,TGTGCCAGCAGCGTAGGACTAGCTATGACCACCGGGGAGCTGTTTTTT
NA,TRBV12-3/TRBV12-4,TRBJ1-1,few,CASSLHLGAEAFF,TGTGCCAGCAGTTTACACCTCGGGGCTGAAGCTTTCTTT
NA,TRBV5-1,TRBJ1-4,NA,CASSLAGGLGTNEKLFF,TGCGCCAGCAGCTTGGCCGGGGGGCTCGGGACTAATGAAAAACTGTTTTTT
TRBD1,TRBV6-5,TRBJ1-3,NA,CASSYRRQGSGNTIYF,TGTGCCAGCAGTTACCGACGACAGGGAAGTGGAAACACCATATATTTT
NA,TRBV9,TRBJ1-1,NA,CASSSDVQQNTEAFF,TGTGCCAGCAGCTCCGACGTACAGCAGAACACTGAAGCTTTCTTT
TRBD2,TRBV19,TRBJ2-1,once,CASSIRGKTSGDYNEQFF,TGTGCCAGTAGTATCCGGGGTAAGACTAGCGGGGATTACAATGAGCAGTTCTTC
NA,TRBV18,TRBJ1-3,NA,CASSGQSSGNTIYF,TGTGCCAGCTCAGGGCAGAGCTCTGGAAACACCATATATTTT
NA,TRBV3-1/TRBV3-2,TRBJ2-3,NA,CASSQDMSSDTQYF,TGTGCCAGCAGCCAAGATATGTCCTCGGATACGCAGTATTTT
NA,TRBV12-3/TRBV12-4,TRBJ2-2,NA,CASSFGRTGELFF,TGTGCCAGCAGTTTTGGGCGAACCGGGGAGCTGTTTTTT
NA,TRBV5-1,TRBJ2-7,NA,CASSWGWTAVYEQYF,TGCGCCAGCAGCTGGGGGTGGACAGCCGTCTACGAGCAGTACTTC
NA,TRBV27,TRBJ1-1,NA,CASNGGTEAFF,TGTGCCAGCAACGGGGGAACTGAAGCTTTCTTT
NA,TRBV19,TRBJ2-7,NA,CASSYRASYEQYF,TGTGCCAGTAGTTACAGGGCGTCCTACGAGCAGTACTTC
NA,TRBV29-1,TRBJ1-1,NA,CSATRNLNTEAFF,TGCAGCGCCACGAGAAATCTGAACACTGAAGCTTTCTTT
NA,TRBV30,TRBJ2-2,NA,CAWNVLAAGELFF,TGTGCCTGGAATGTACTAGCTGCCGGGGAGCTGTTTTTT
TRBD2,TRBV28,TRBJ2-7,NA,CASSGTSGPATSEQYF,TGTGCCAGCAGTGGGACTAGCGGGCCTGCTACTAGTGAGCAGTACTTC
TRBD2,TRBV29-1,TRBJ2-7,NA,CSVGGPGGEQYF,TGCAGCGTTGGGGGTCCGGGGGGCGAGCAGTACTTC
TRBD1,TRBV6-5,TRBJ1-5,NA,CASRPGTGEQPQHF,TGTGCCAGCAGACCCGGGACAGGCGAACAGCCCCAGCATTTT
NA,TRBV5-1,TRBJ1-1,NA,CASSLAPYTEAFF,TGCGCCAGCAGCTTGGCCCCTTACACTGAAGCTTTCTTT
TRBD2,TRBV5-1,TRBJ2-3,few,CASSRLGGAPTDTQYF,TGCGCCAGCAGCCGCCTCGGGGGGGCCCCCACAGATACGCAGTATTTT
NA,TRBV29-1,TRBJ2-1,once,CSVEGGTNEQFF,TGCAGCGTTGAAGGTGGCACCAATGAGCAGTTCTTC
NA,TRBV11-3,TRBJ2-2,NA,CASSLDEGGGTGELFF,TGTGCCAGCAGCTTAGATGAGGGAGGAGGGACCGGGGAGCTGTTTTTT
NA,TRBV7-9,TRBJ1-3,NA,CAPGGAGNTIYF,TGTGCCCCCGGGGGGGCTGGAAACACCATATATTTT
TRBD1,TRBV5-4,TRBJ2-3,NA,CASNGFGTGDTQYF,TGTGCCAGCAACGGGTTCGGGACAGGAGATACGCAGTATTTT
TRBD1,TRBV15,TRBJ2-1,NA,CATTRDRESNEQFF,TGTGCCACCACCCGGGACAGGGAGTCGAATGAGCAGTTCTTC
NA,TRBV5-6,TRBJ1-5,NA,CASSLEGLRGPNQPQHF,TGTGCCAGCAGCTTGGAGGGGCTCAGGGGTCCCAATCAGCCCCAGCATTTT
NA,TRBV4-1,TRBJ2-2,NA,CASSPNFGGGELFF,TGCGCCAGCAGCCCGAACTTCGGCGGCGGGGAGCTGTTTTTT
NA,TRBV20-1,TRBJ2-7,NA,CSASRSGTSYEQYF,TGCAGTGCTAGTCGCAGCGGCACCTCCTACGAGCAGTACTTC
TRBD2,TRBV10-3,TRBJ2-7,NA,CAIRPASGSSYEQYF,TGTGCCATCAGGCCCGCTAGCGGATCCTCCTACGAGCAGTACTTC
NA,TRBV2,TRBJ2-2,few,CASRRGPGELFF,TGTGCCAGCAGAAGGGGTCCCGGGGAGCTGTTTTTT
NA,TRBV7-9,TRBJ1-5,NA,CASSLKGDQPQHF,TGTGCCAGCAGCTTAAAGGGGGATCAGCCCCAGCATTTT
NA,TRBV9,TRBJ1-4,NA,CASTQGRGGKLFF,TGTGCCAGCACCCAGGGCAGGGGAGGGAAACTGTTTTTT
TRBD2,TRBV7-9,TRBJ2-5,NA,CASSLKGGSGETQYF,TGTGCCAGCAGCTTAAAGGGCGGTAGCGGGGAGACCCAGTACTTC
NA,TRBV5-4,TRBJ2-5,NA,CASSLAGRGGETQYF,TGTGCCAGCAGCCTCGCGGGTAGGGGGGGTGAGACCCAGTACTTC
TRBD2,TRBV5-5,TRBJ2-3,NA,CASSLISGRVLDTQYF,TGTGCCAGCAGCTTGATAAGCGGGAGGGTCCTGGATACGCAGTATTTT
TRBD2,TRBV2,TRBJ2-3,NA,CASSEAGGSPPDTQYF,TGTGCCAGCAGTGAAGCAGGCGGGAGTCCCCCAGATACGCAGTATTTT
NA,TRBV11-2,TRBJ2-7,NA,CASSPRLVTHEQYF,TGTGCCAGCAGCCCCAGACTAGTTACCCACGAGCAGTACTTC
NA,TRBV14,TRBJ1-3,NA,CASSQRGTGNTIYF,TGTGCCAGCAGCCAAAGGGGAACTGGAAACACCATATATTTT
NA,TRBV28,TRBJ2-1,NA,CASSFGGASYNEQFF,TGTGCCAGCAGTTTCGGTGGGGCCTCCTACAATGAGCAGTTCTTC
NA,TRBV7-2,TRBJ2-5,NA,CASSLGDKETQYF,TGTGCCAGCAGCTTGGGGGACAAAGAGACCCAGTACTTC